This TCR beta chain was identified during a study of molecular identifiers for immune sequencing clone quantification. Overall study: RNA from roughly 20,000 or 100,000 naive CD8 cells was split five ways in replicates, with four sequenced.

Libraries of naive CD8 T cells were made from approximately 20,000 to 1,000,000 sorted cells. They used 10%, 30% or 50% RNA. Naive CD8 T cells, phenotype CD8+CD4-CCR7+CD45RA+, were sorted. TCRdb redid the calling of the PCR reads with MiXCR, one entry per CDR3 protein. The sample includes approximately 670,000 distinct CDR3 sequences, less than 20% of them seen just once. This clonotype came up many times. The target antigen is unknown. Findings of the study overall: Effector cells had over 99% of their molecules in clones above 20 RNA copies, while naive cells had under 1%.

Germline CDR1 is SGHTA and CDR2 is FQGNSA. The CDR3 runs 15 residues. Trimming removed 2 bases from V and 1 base from J, with 12 bases in between. The source is a human donor in good health. Some libraries in this study had Jurkat cell RNA spiked in. The chain combines TRBV7-2 with TRBJ2-7; possible D gene TRBD1, 6 bases. Sequencing input: naive CD8+ T cells from blood, with Jurkat cell RNA spiked in. Specified subset: FACS-sorted CD8+CD4-CCR7+CD45RA+ naive T cells. The CDR3 coding sequence is TGTGCCAGCAGCTTAAACCTTGGACAGTCCTACGAGCAGTACTTC. Encoded protein: CASSLNLGQSYEQYF.